The TCR beta chain described here comes from a study of blood T cells in healthy people across ages. Primed by a sample-barcoded 5' primer and a J-beta primer mix, a second PCR proceeded for roughly 6 to 12 cycles. TCRdb itself ran the 5' RACE reads through MiXCR, one entry per CDR3 protein. The sample shows fewer than 1,000,000 distinct CDR3 sequences, under 45% of them seen only once. This clonotype has more than one count but fewer than ten. The sequence was collected from a man aged 55-75 years in good health. Sample: blood.

CDR3 coding DNA: TGCAGTGCTAGACCAACCCCTGAAGCTTTCTTT. This sequence encodes CSARPTPEAFF. The gene calls are TRBV20-1 and TRBJ1-1, with unresolved D. This CDR3 comprises 11 residues. Trimming cost V 2 bases and J 6 bases, with 7 bases left between them. Germline V gene sequence: CDR1 DFQATT, CDR2 SNEGSKA (reference sequence).